Each of the 5 T cell receptor beta chains below was sequenced from the same sample in a study of immune evolution from preneoplasia to lung adenocarcinoma. The table came from immunoSEQ multiplex PCR; TCRdb's copy has only in-frame clones and leaves some out. The sample lists 3,700 or so clones, around 86% occurring once. Sequencing input: FFPE minimally invasive lung adenocarcinoma tissue. The receptors come from an older donor with lung adenocarcinoma.

This rearrangement joins TRBV5-1 to TRBJ2-7, with 9 bases matching TRBD2. This CDR3 comprises 15 residues. Germline CDR1 is SGHRS and CDR2 is YFSETQ. V trimming: 1 base; J trimming: 4 bases; junction bases outside the gene matches: 6. Written as DNA, the CDR3 is TGCGCCAGCAGCTTGTTTAGCGGGAGTGGGTACGAGCAGTACTTC. Amino acid sequence: CASSLFSGSGYEQYF.

This chain connects TRBV6-1 to TRBJ2-2; D possibly uses TRBD1 or TRBD2 (5 bases each). The CDR3 extends over 14 amino acids. Germline V gives CDR1 MNHNS, CDR2 SASEGT. Trimming took 0 bases from V and 3 from J, leaving 5 bases between them. The CDR3, as DNA: TGTGCCAGCAGTGAAGCGGGACACACCGGGGAGCTGTTTTTT. It codes for CASSEAGHTGELFF.

V usage is TRBV19 and J usage is TRBJ1-4; the match to TRBD1 covers 8 bases. The CDR3 has 14 residues. Trimming removed 5 bases from V and 8 bases from J; junction bases left unmatched: 7. Germline assignment: CDR1 LNHDA and CDR2 SQIVND (reference sequence). The CDR3 sequence: CASSLGQATEKLFF. The CDR3 DNA reads as TGTGCCAGTAGTTTGGGACAGGCTACAGAAAAACTGTTTTTT.

CDR3: CASSTLTGQGAYNEQFF. The CDR3 nucleotides are TGTGCCAGCAGCACATTAACGGGACAGGGGGCTTACAATGAGCAGTTCTTC. The rearrangement links TRBV7-9 to TRBJ2-1, with 12 nucleotides matching TRBD1. CDR1 SEHNR and CDR2 FQNEAQ come from the germline V gene (reference sequence). The CDR3 is 17 residues long. The V segment lost 5 bases and the J segment 4 bases; nucleotides outside the gene matches: 9.

This rearrangement joins TRBV10-3 to TRBJ1-2; 12 bases line up with TRBD1. V was pared by 4 bases and J by 7 bases, with 7 bases of the junction left unmatched. The CDR3 is 15 residues long. Germline CDR1 ENHRY, CDR2 SYGVKD. The CDR3 DNA reads as TGTGCCATCAGTGTCGCCGGGACAGGGGGCGGTGGCTACACCTTC. It specifies CAISVAGTGGGGYTF.